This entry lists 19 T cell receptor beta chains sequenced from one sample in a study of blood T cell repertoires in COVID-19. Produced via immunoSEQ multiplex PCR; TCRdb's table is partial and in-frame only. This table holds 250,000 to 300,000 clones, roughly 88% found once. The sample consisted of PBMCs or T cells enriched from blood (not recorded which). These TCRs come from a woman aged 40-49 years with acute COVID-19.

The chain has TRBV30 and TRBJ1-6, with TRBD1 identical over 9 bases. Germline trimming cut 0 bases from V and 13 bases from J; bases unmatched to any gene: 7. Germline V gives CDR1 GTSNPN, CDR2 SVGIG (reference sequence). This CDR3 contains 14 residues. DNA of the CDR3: TGTGCCTGGAGTGTAAACAGGGGGCCCGTGCCCCTCCACTTT. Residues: CAWSVNRGPVPLHF.

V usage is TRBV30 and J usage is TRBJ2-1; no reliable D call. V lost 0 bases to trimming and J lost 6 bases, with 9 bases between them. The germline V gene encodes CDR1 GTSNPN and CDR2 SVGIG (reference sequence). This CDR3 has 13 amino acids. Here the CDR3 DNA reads TGTGCCTGGAGTGTACTTACAGCCAATGAGCAGTTCTTC. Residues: CAWSVLTANEQFF.

The CDR3: CASSWRTGGSTDTQYF. The CDR3 nucleotides are TGTGCCAGCAGCTGGCGGACAGGGGGTAGCACAGATACGCAGTATTTT. The chain recombines TRBV5-6 with TRBJ2-3; 10 bases match TRBD1. Germline CDR1 reads SGHDT; CDR2 reads YYEEEE. CDR3 size: 16 residues. V shed 3 bases and J 0 bases; nucleotides not matched to a gene: 4. Filled out from reference TRBV5-6 and TRBJ2-3, the complete variable domain reads DAGVTQSPTHLIKTRGQQVTLRCSPKSGHDTVSWYQQALGQGPQFIFQYYEEEERQRGNFPDRFSGHQFPNYSSELNVNALLLGDSALYLCASSWRTGGSTDTQYFGPGTRLTVL.

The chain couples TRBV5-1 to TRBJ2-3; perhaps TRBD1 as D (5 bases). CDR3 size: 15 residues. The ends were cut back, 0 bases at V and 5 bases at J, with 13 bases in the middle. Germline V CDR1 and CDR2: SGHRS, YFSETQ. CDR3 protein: CASSLGRGAGDTQYF. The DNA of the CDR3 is TGCGCCAGCAGCTTGGGTCGTGGGGCCGGAGATACGCAGTATTTT.

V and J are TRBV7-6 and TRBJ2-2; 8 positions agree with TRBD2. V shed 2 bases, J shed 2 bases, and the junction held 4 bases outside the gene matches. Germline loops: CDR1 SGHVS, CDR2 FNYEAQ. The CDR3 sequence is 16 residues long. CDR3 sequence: CASSLISGANTGELFF. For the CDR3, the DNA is TGTGCCAGCAGCTTAATTAGCGGGGCCAACACCGGGGAGCTGTTTTTT.

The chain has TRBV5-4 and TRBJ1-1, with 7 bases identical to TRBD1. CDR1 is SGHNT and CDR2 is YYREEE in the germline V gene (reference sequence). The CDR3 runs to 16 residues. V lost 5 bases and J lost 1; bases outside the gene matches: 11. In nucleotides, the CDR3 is TGTGCCAGCAGTCCTCAACCCGGGACAGCGAACACTGAAGCTTTCTTT. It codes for CASSPQPGTANTEAFF.

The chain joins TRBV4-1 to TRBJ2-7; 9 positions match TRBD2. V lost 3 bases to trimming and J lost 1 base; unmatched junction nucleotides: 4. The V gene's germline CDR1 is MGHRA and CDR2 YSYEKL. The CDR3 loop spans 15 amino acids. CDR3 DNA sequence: TGCGCCAGCAGCCAGTCTAGCGGGATATCCTACGAGCAGTACTTC. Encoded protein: CASSQSSGISYEQYF.

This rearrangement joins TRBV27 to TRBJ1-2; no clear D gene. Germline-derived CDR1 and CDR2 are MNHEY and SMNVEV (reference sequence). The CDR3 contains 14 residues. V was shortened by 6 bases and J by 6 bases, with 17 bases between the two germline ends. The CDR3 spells CASRSGRPRDGYTF. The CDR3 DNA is TGTGCCAGCAGGTCGGGAAGGCCAAGGGATGGCTACACCTTC.

The CDR3 nucleotides read TGTGCCAGCAGCCACGGGACACTTAACACCGGGGAGCTGTTTTTT. This sequence encodes CASSHGTLNTGELFF. The chain uses TRBV3-1 (or the pseudogene TRBV3-2) and TRBJ2-2, with TRBD1 as a possible D gene (6 bases). The CDR3 runs 15 residues. Germline-derived CDR1 and CDR2 are LGHDT and YNNKEL (reference sequence). The ends were cut back, 3 bases at V and 2 bases at J, with 10 bases in the middle.

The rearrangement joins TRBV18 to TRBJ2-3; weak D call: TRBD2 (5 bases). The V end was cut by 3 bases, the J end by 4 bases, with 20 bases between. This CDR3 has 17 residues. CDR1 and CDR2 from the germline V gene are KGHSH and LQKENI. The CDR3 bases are TGTGCCAGCTCACCCTATACTAGTGGGTTTGTCCCAGATACGCAGTATTTT. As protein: CASSPYTSGFVPDTQYF.

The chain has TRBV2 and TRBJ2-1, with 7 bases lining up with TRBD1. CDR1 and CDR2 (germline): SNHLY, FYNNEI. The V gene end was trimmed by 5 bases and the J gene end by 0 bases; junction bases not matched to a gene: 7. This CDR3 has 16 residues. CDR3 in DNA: TGTGCCAGCAGTCGAAAGACAGGGAGCTCCTACAATGAGCAGTTCTTC. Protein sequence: CASSRKTGSSYNEQFF.

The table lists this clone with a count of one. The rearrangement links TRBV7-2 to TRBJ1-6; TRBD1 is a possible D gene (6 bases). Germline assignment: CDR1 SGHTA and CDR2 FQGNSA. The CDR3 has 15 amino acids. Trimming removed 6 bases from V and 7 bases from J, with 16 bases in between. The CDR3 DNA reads TGTGCCAGCAGATTACAGGGAATCAGGAATTCACCCCTCCACTTT. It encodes CASRLQGIRNSPLHF. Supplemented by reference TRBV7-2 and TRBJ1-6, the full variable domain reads GAGVSQSPSNKVTEKGKDVELRCDPISGHTALYWYRQSLGQGLEFLIYFQGNSAPDKSGLPSDRFSAERTGGSVSTLTIQRTQQEDSAVYLCASRLQGIRNSPLHFGNGTRLTVT.

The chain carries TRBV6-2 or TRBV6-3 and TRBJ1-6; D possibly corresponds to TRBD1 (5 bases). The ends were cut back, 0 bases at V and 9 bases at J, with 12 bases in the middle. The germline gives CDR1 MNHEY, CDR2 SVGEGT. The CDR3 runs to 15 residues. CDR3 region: CASSYSTGGSSPLHF. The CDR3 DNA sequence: TGTGCCAGCAGTTACTCGACCGGGGGAAGTTCACCCCTCCACTTT.

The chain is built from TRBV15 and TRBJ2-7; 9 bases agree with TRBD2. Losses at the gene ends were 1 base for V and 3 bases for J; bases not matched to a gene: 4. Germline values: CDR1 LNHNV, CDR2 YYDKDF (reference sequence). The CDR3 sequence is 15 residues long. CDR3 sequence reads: CATSRGPSGIYEQYF. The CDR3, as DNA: TGTGCCACCAGCAGAGGTCCTAGCGGGATCTACGAGCAGTACTTC.

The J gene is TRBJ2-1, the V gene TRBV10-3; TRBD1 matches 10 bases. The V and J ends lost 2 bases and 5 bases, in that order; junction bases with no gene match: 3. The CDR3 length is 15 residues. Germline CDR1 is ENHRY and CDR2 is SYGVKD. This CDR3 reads CAISETGTGDNEQFF. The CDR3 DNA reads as TGTGCCATCAGTGAGACGGGGACAGGGGACAATGAGCAGTTCTTC.

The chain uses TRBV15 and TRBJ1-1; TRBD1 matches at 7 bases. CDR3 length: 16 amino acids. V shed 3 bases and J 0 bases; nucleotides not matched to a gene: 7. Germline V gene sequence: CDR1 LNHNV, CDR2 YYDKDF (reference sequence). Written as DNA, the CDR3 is TGTGCCACCAGCAGTCCCATGACAGGGATGAACACTGAAGCTTTCTTT. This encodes CATSSPMTGMNTEAFF.

CDR3 sequence reads: CASRQGGLLRSPLHF. DNA for the CDR3: TGTGCCAGCAGACAGGGGGGGTTGTTACGGTCACCCCTCCACTTT. The rearrangement joins TRBV6-5 to TRBJ1-6, with TRBD1 matching 8 bases. The germline V gene has CDR1 MNHEY and CDR2 SVGAGI. After removal of 6 bases from V and 10 bases from J, the junction contained 11 bases not matched to a gene. This CDR3 has 15 amino acids.

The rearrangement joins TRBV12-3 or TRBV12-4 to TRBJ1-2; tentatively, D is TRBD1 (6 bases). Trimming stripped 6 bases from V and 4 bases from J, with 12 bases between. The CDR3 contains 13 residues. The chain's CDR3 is CASRPTGSYGYTF. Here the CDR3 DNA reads TGTGCCAGCAGGCCAACAGGGTCCTATGGCTACACCTTC.

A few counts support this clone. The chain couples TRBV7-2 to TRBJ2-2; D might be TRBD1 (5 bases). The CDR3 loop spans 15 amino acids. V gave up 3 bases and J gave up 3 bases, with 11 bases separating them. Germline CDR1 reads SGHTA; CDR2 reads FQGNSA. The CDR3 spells CASSFATGYTGELFF. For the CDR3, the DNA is TGTGCCAGCAGCTTCGCAACAGGATACACCGGGGAGCTGTTTTTT. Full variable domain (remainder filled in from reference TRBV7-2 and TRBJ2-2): GAGVSQSPSNKVTEKGKDVELRCDPISGHTALYWYRQSLGQGLEFLIYFQGNSAPDKSGLPSDRFSAERTGGSVSTLTIQRTQQEDSAVYLCASSFATGYTGELFFGEGSRLTVL.